These 8 T cell receptor beta chains originate from one sample sequenced in a study of blood T cell repertoires in COVID-19. The protocol was immunoSEQ multiplex PCR, while the TCRdb copy is restricted to in-frame clones and leaves out a portion. Among 170,000 or so clones, about 87% were seen once, and the ten largest hold around 12%. The sample consisted of peripheral blood. The source is a woman in her seventies with COVID-19, enrolled during active disease.

CDR3 nucleotide sequence: TGTGCCAGTAGTCTCGCCCGGGGGCGGGAGCCAGATACGCAGTATTTT. Protein: CASSLARGREPDTQYF. The rearrangement joins TRBV19 to TRBJ2-3, with a weak D call TRBD2 (7 bases). The CDR3 runs 16 residues. V lost 5 bases to trimming and J lost 4 bases, with 19 bases between them. CDR1 and CDR2 from the germline V gene are LNHDA and SQIVND (reference sequence).

This clone is categorized as medium-sized. V and J are TRBV24-1 and TRBJ2-1, with 8 bases that match TRBD2. The CDR3 length is 16 residues. Germline V gene lookup returns CDR1 KGHDR and CDR2 SFDVKD. The V gene end was trimmed by 5 bases and the J gene end by 6 bases; junction bases not matched to a gene: 11. The CDR3 here is CATSGLAGPNFNEQFF. The CDR3 DNA follows: TGTGCCACCAGTGGCCTAGCGGGCCCAAATTTCAATGAGCAGTTCTTC.

The chain recombines TRBV6-6 with TRBJ1-1; 7 bases fit TRBD1. V lost 0 bases, J lost 1 base, and 2 bases stayed unmatched. This CDR3 is 15 amino acids long. Germline V gene sequence: CDR1 MNHNY, CDR2 SVGAGI (reference sequence). CDR3: CASSYSRTGNTEAFF. The CDR3 region has the DNA TGTGCCAGCAGTTACTCGAGGACAGGGAACACTGAAGCTTTCTTT.

The CDR3 region has the DNA TGTGCCAGCAACCGGGACATCAACACCGGGGAGCTGTTTTTT. It codes for CASNRDINTGELFF. The chain uses TRBV5-4 and TRBJ2-2; tentative D call: TRBD1 (6 bases). From germline, CDR1 is SGHNT and CDR2 YYREEE (reference sequence). There are 14 residues in the CDR3. V gave up 6 bases and J gave up 2 bases, with 11 bases separating them.

The rearrangement joins TRBV7-8 to TRBJ1-5; D unresolved. Trimming pared 1 base from V and 4 bases from J, leaving 8 bases between. CDR3 size: 14 residues. The germline V gene has CDR1 SGHVS and CDR2 FQNEAQ. The CDR3 spells CASSLGTTNQPQHF. CDR3 coding DNA: TGTGCCAGCAGCTTAGGCACCACTAATCAGCCCCAGCATTTT.

This chain connects TRBV4-1 to TRBJ1-1; the D is unclear. Trimming pared 1 base from V and 2 bases from J, leaving 14 bases between. Germline CDR1 MGHRA, CDR2 YSYEKL. The CDR3 runs 16 residues. The CDR3 DNA sequence: TGCGCCAGCAGCCAAGTAGTGCCAGGATCAAACACTGAAGCTTTCTTT. It is translated as CASSQVVPGSNTEAFF.

This sequence joins TRBV27 and TRBJ2-7; no firm D call. The V gene lost 2 bases and the J gene lost 4 bases, with 18 bases spanning the gap. Germline CDR1 MNHEY, CDR2 SMNVEV (reference sequence). This CDR3 comprises 16 residues. The CDR3 loop reads CASSLGFGGSEYEQYF. The DNA of the CDR3 is TGTGCCAGCAGTTTAGGGTTTGGCGGTAGTGAGTACGAGCAGTACTTC.

This rearrangement joins TRBV2 to TRBJ1-2; possibly TRBD1 for D (6 bases). This CDR3 spans 14 amino acids. V was clipped by 6 bases and J by 3 bases, with 14 bases between them. Germline lookup yields CDR1 SNHLY and CDR2 FYNNEI. CDR3 loop: CASSRDNGYYGYTF. The CDR3 DNA reads TGTGCCAGCAGCCGGGACAACGGATACTATGGCTACACCTTC.